This entry lists 13 T cell receptor beta chains sequenced from one sample in a study of cytomegalovirus exposure and HLA in healthy donors. Sequencing used immunoSEQ multiplex PCR; TCRdb keeps in-frame clones, though not all of them. The sample shows some 140,000 clones, approximately 84% of them seen only once. The sample consisted of PBMCs. Source of these receptors: a man aged 25 to 45 in good health and CMV-seropositive.

The chain is built from TRBV6-1 and TRBJ2-4; the D is unclear. Trimming cost V 1 base and J 9 bases, with 13 bases left between them. The CDR3 is 14 residues long. CDR1 and CDR2 from the germline V gene are MNHNS and SASEGT. The CDR3 coding sequence is TGTGCCAGCAGTGAAGTAGATGGAGACGGCATTCAGTACTTC. Protein: CASSEVDGDGIQYF.

The chain is built from TRBV9 and TRBJ1-3, with TRBD1 matching over 8 bases. V gave up 4 bases and J gave up 3 bases; unmatched junction bases: 12. Germline-derived CDR1 and CDR2 are SGDLS and YYNGEE. This CDR3 region has 17 residues. The CDR3 protein is CASSPSGTGGFGNTIYF. As DNA, the CDR3 is TGTGCCAGCAGCCCGTCCGGGACAGGTGGTTTTGGAAACACCATATATTTT.

This rearrangement joins TRBV5-1 to TRBJ1-1, with 7 bases matching TRBD1. The junction had 7 bases not matched to a gene; V was cut back by 4 bases and J by 4 bases. The CDR3 sequence is 14 residues long. Germline lookup yields CDR1 SGHRS and CDR2 YFSETQ. The DNA for the CDR3 is TGCGCCAGCAGCCTTCGACAGGGTCCCACTGAAGCTTTCTTT. This codes for CASSLRQGPTEAFF.

The CDR3 loop reads CASSLVGAYGNTIYF. The DNA of the CDR3 is TGCGCCAGCAGCTTGGTGGGGGCGTATGGAAACACCATATATTTT. V gene TRBV5-1 combines with J gene TRBJ1-3; tentative D call: TRBD1 (6 bases). V lost 0 bases and J lost 3, with 10 bases in between. The CDR3 sequence is 15 residues long. CDR1 is SGHRS and CDR2 is YFSETQ in the germline V gene.

The chain joins TRBV29-1 to TRBJ2-3; D is possibly TRBD2 (6 bases). This CDR3 has 12 residues. Germline V CDR1 and CDR2: SQVTM, ANQGSEA. Trimming cost V 5 bases and J 4 bases, with 10 bases left between them. CDR3 protein: CSVRGNADTQYF. The CDR3 DNA reads TGCAGCGTTCGGGGGAATGCAGATACGCAGTATTTT.

The gene calls are TRBV2 and TRBJ2-2; 10 bases agree with TRBD1. V dropped 6 bases and J dropped 5; count of bases not matched to a gene: 6. The V gene's germline CDR1 is SNHLY and CDR2 FYNNEI. This CDR3 comprises 15 residues. This CDR3 is CASSRDRGWTGELFF. The CDR3 region has the DNA TGTGCCAGCAGCCGGGACAGGGGATGGACCGGGGAGCTGTTTTTT.

The V and J genes are TRBV5-1 and TRBJ1-2; D unresolved. The CDR3 totals 14 residues. Between the trimmed V and J ends, which lost 6 bases and 0 bases, there was a span of 12 bases. Per the germline V gene, CDR1 is SGHRS and CDR2 is YFSETQ. The CDR3 nucleotides are TGCGCCAGCACCCGGGAGGACCCTAACTATGGCTACACCTTC. Translating gives CASTREDPNYGYTF. Combining the CDR3 with reference TRBV5-1 and TRBJ1-2 gives the whole variable domain KAGVTQTPRYLIKTRGQQVTLSCSPISGHRSVSWYQQTPGQGLQFLFEYFSETQRNKGNFPGRFSGRQFSNSRSEMNVSTLELGDSALYLCASTREDPNYGYTFGSGTRLTVV.

V usage is TRBV5-1 and J usage is TRBJ2-5; 9 bases map to TRBD1. Germline V CDR1 and CDR2: SGHRS, YFSETQ. The CDR3 has 15 residues. V was pared by 3 bases and J by 5 bases, with 8 bases of the junction left unmatched. CDR3 nucleotide sequence: TGCGCCAGCAGCTACCGGACAGGGGACATGGAGACCCAGTACTTC. This translates into CASSYRTGDMETQYF.

This clone was seen just once. The gene calls are TRBV7-9 and TRBJ2-2; 7 positions match TRBD1. CDR1 is SEHNR and CDR2 is FQNEAQ in the germline V gene (reference sequence). With V trimmed by 7 bases and J by 5 bases, 10 bases remained unmatched. This CDR3 region has 15 residues. CDR3 nucleotides: TGTGCCAGCATCCGTGACCAGGGGGTAACCGGGGAGCTGTTTTTT. It translates to CASIRDQGVTGELFF.

The rearrangement joins TRBV11-2 to TRBJ2-1; 9 positions agree with TRBD2. Germline V gene lookup returns CDR1 SGHAT and CDR2 FQNNGV. CDR3 length: 15 amino acids. Unmatched junction bases numbered 6, after V lost 2 bases and J lost 7 bases. CDR3 sequence (DNA): TGTGCCAGCAGCTTATGGGCGGGGGGGCCGAATGAGCAGTTCTTC. Protein: CASSLWAGGPNEQFF.

The chain joins TRBV7-6 to TRBJ2-2; no firm D call. CDR1 and CDR2 (germline): SGHVS, FNYEAQ. Trimming pared 5 bases from V and 2 bases from J, leaving 12 bases between. The CDR3 has 15 amino acids. In nucleotides, the CDR3 is TGTGCCAGCAGCGCCTACTCGCGCAACACCGGGGAGCTGTTTTTT. Translated, it gives CASSAYSRNTGELFF.

The chain is built from TRBV10-3 and TRBJ1-6; D is uncertain. The V gene lost 7 bases and the J gene lost 9 bases, with 16 bases spanning the gap. Germline-derived CDR1 and CDR2 are ENHRY and SYGVKD. CDR3 length: 14 amino acids. CDR3 sequence: CAITRQVEGSPLHF. CDR3 bases: TGTGCCATCACCCGGCAAGTGGAGGGTTCACCCCTCCACTTT.

The V and J genes are TRBV7-6 and TRBJ2-1, with TRBD2 matching 14 bases. Germline CDR1 SGHVS, CDR2 FNYEAQ. Trimming took 5 bases from V and 3 from J; bases not matched to a gene: 6. The CDR3 is made up of 17 amino acids. CDR3 sequence: CASSLGTSGGLYNEQFF. The CDR3 DNA is TGTGCCAGCAGCCTCGGGACTAGCGGGGGTCTCTACAATGAGCAGTTCTTC.